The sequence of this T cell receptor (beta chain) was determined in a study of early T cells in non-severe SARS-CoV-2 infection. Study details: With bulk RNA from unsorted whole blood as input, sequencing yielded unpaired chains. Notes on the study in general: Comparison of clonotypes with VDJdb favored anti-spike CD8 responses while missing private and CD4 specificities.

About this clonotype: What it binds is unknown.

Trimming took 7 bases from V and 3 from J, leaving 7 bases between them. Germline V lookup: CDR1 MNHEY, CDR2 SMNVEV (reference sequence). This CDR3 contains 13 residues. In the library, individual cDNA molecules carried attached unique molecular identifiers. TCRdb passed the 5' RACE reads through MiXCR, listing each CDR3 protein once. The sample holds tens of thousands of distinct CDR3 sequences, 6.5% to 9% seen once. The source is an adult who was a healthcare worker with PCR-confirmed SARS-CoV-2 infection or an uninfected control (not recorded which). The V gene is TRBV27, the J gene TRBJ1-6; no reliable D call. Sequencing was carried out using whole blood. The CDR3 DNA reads TGTGCCAGCACGAGCGACTATAATTCACCCCTCCACTTT. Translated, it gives CASTSDYNSPLHF.